This TCR beta chain was observed in a study of blood T cell repertoires in COVID-19. As for the study in general: Whether acute or convalescent, the COVID-19 samples came from the United States, Italy and Spain.

Source study methods: Nucleated cell number was recorded as an estimate derived from reference gene primer amplification. The method was immunoSEQ multiplex PCR; TCRdb's version includes in-frame clones alone and lacks a portion of them. From that table come the V and J calls and clone size; the DNA was used to work out D and trimming. The table records roughly 110,000 clones, over 65% of them present only once. The V end was cut by 0 bases, the J end by 7 bases, with 13 bases between. The CDR3 length is 14 residues. Per germline, CDR1 SGHRS and CDR2 YFSETQ. The TCR was taken from a woman aged 40 to 55 with acute or convalescent COVID-19. Sequencing was carried out using peripheral blood. This chain connects TRBV5-1 to TRBJ1-2; D is unclear. CDR3 sequence reads: CASSLDSLFGGYTF. CDR3 DNA sequence: TGCGCCAGCAGCTTGGACAGCCTTTTTGGTGGCTACACCTTC.